This T cell receptor (beta chain) originates from a study of blood T cells in healthy people across ages. PBMCs were isolated at a quantity of at least 7 million per sample. The authors extracted at least 6 micrograms of total RNA per sample. For this clonotype: Its antigen is unknown.

Study findings and constraints: More naive CD4+ cells and higher diversity marked long-lived donors relative to aged donors.

This CDR3 is built from 17 residues. Looked up from germline, CDR1 is SGHVS and CDR2 is FQNEAQ. V lost 4 bases to trimming and J lost 0 bases; unmatched junction nucleotides: 8. For the second PCR, which ran for about 7 to 12 cycles, a sample-barcoded 5' primer and a J-beta primer mix were used. There were at least 3 million CDR3-containing paired-end reads obtained from each sample. TCRdb re-called the 5' RACE reads through MiXCR, storing one row per CDR3 protein. The sample holds approximately 600,000 distinct CDR3 sequences, approximately 50% seen once. The V gene is TRBV7-8, the J gene TRBJ2-3, with TRBD2 identical over 9 bases. This TCR was sampled from a man aged 60 to 75 in good health. Material for sequencing was blood. CDR3 coding DNA: TGTGCCAGCAGCTCCCTAGCGGGGTCCCTTAGCACAGATACGCAGTATTTT. Translation: CASSSLAGSLSTDTQYF.